The next 3 T cell receptor beta chains were all read from a single sample in a study of blood T cells in healthy people across ages. A sample-barcoded 5' primer and a J-beta primer mix were used in a second PCR of about 7 to 11 cycles. In TCRdb, the 5' RACE reads were re-called with MiXCR into one record per CDR3 protein. The table records 1.5 million to 2 million distinct CDR3 sequences, roughly 49% of them present only once. Source material: blood. These receptors were collected from a woman aged 40 to 50 in good health.

The V and J genes are TRBV4-3 and TRBJ1-1; 8 bases map to TRBD1. Trimming took 1 base from V and 4 from J; bases not matched to a gene: 5. This CDR3 spans 15 amino acids. CDR1 LGHNA and CDR2 YSLEER come from the germline V gene. The CDR3 region has the DNA TGCGCCAGCAGCCAAGGCCCCAGGGGGCGCACTGAAGCTTTCTTT. It yields the protein CASSQGPRGRTEAFF.

The genes are TRBV7-8 and TRBJ2-1; 9 bases align to TRBD2. Germline V gene data show CDR1 as SGHVS and CDR2 as FQNEAQ. CDR3 size: 17 residues. Germline trimming cut 1 base from V and 6 bases from J; bases unmatched to any gene: 10. The CDR3 loop reads CASSLDFLGLASNEQFF. The CDR3 region has the DNA TGTGCCAGCAGCTTAGATTTTTTGGGACTAGCAAGCAATGAGCAGTTCTTC.

This clonotype was found once. J is TRBJ1-4 and V is TRBV4-2; 7 bases align to TRBD1. From germline, CDR1 is LGHNA and CDR2 YNFKEQ. This CDR3 is 14 amino acids long. The junction had 14 bases not matched to a gene; V was cut back by 4 bases and J by 15 bases. CDR3 in DNA: TGTGCCAGCAGCCCCCGGACAGGAGGAGGTTGGGTGTTTTTT. This gives the protein CASSPRTGGGWVFF.